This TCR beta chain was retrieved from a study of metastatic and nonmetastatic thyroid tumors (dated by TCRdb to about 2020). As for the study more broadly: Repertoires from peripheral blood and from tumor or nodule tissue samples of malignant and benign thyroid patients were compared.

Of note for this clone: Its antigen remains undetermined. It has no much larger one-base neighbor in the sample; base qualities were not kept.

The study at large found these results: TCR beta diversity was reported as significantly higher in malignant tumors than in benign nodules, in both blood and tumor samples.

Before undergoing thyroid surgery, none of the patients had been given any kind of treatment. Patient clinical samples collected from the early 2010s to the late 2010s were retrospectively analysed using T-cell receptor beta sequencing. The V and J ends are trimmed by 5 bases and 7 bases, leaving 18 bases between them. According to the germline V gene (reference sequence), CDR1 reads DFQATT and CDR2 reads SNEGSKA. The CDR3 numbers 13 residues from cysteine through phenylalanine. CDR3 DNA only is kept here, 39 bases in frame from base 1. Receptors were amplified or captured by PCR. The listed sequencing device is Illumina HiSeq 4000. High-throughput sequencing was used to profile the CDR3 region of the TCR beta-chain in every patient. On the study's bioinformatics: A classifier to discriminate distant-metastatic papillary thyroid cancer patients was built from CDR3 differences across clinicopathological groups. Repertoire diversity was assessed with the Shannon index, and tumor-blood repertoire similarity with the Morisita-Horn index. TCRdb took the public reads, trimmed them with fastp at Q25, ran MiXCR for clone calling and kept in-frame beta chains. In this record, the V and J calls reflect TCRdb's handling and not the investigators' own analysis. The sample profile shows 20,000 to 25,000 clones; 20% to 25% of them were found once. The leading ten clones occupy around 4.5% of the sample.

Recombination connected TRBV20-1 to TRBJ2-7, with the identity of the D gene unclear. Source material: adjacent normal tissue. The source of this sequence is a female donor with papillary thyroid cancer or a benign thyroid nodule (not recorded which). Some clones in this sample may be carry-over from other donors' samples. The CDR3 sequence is CSAAPRGTGEQYF. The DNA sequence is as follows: TGCAGTGCTGCTCCTAGAGGAACTGGGGAGCAGTACTTC.